These 23 T cell receptor beta chains were all obtained from the same sample, sequenced in a study of human T cells and chemical hapten exposure. TCRdb reprocessed the RACE reads with MiXCR, giving one entry per CDR3 protein. Among a few hundred thousand distinct CDR3 sequences, approximately 8% were seen once, and the ten largest hold roughly 1.2%. Time point given: pre-sensitization, week 0. Treatment meaning: therapeutic diphenylcyclopropenone sensitization with weekly scalp DPC. The sample consisted of whole blood, taken in connection with sensitization to the hapten diphenylcyclopropenone (DPC). Every receptor here comes from a man aged 18 to 29 with alopecia areata. Some clones in this sample may be carry-over from other donors' samples.

The gene calls are TRBV10-3 and TRBJ2-5; a possible D gene is TRBD2 (5 bases). Between the trimmed V and J ends, which lost 10 bases and 2 bases, there was a span of 14 bases. The germline CDR1 and CDR2 sequences are ENHRY and SYGVKD. CDR3 length: 13 residues. The CDR3: CATRLAAQETQYF. CDR3 sequence (DNA): TGTGCCACGAGGCTAGCAGCGCAAGAGACCCAGTACTTC.

This clonotype was observed at least ten times. The chain links TRBV5-1 to TRBJ2-4, with no clear D. There are 17 residues in the CDR3. Trimming cost V 1 base and J 0 bases, with 14 bases left between them. Germline values: CDR1 SGHRS, CDR2 YFSETQ. CDR3 in DNA: TGCGCCAGCAGCTTGTGGGAAGTCAAGTTAGCCAAAAACATTCAGTACTTC. Its protein is CASSLWEVKLAKNIQYF. Using reference TRBV5-1 and TRBJ2-4 for the parts outside the CDR3, the full variable domain is KAGVTQTPRYLIKTRGQQVTLSCSPISGHRSVSWYQQTPGQGLQFLFEYFSETQRNKGNFPGRFSGRQFSNSRSEMNVSTLELGDSALYLCASSLWEVKLAKNIQYFGAGTRLSVL.

A few counts support this clonotype. V usage is TRBV4-2 and J usage is TRBJ1-1; D gene uncertain. Trimming left V 1 base short and J 5 bases short, with 14 bases between. Per the germline V gene, CDR1 is LGHNA and CDR2 is YNFKEQ. The CDR3 length is 15 residues. Here the CDR3 reads CASSQAEGERTEAFF. Here the CDR3 DNA reads TGTGCCAGCAGCCAAGCGGAGGGAGAGAGAACTGAAGCTTTCTTT.

The rearrangement uses TRBV10-1 and TRBJ1-6; D unresolved. The V gene's germline CDR1 is WNHNN and CDR2 SYGVQD (reference sequence). CDR3 length: 12 amino acids. Trimming stripped 3 bases from V and 8 bases from J, with 5 bases between. The CDR3: CASSDLDSPLHF. CDR3 bases: TGCGCCAGCAGTGATTTGGATTCACCCCTCCACTTT.

The table lists this clonotype with a few counts. The rearrangement uses TRBV29-1 and TRBJ2-7; TRBD2 is a possible D gene (5 bases). CDR1 is SQVTM and CDR2 is ANQGSEA in the germline V gene. The V end was cut by 2 bases, the J end by 7 bases, with 12 bases between. The CDR3 extends over 12 amino acids. CDR3 amino acids: CSVELRVGEQYF. CDR3 in DNA: TGCAGCGTTGAATTGCGGGTTGGAGAGCAGTACTTC.

In its sample, this clonotype was seen many times. The CDR3 sequence is CASSLPVSAGNTIYF. DNA of the CDR3: TGTGCCAGCAGCTTACCAGTCTCGGCGGGAAACACCATATATTTT. The chain employs TRBV7-8 and TRBJ1-3, with D unresolved. The CDR3 totals 15 residues. Germline-derived CDR1 and CDR2 are SGHVS and FQNEAQ. V dropped 2 bases and J dropped 4 bases, with 12 bases sitting between them. The entire variable domain, with the rest obtained from reference TRBV7-8 and TRBJ1-3, is as follows: GAGVSQSPRYKVAKRGQDVALRCDPISGHVSLFWYQQALGQGPEFLTYFQNEAQLDKSGLPSDRFFAERPEGSVSTLKIQRTQQEDSAVYLCASSLPVSAGNTIYFGEGSWLTVV.

A few counts support this clonotype. This sequence joins TRBV14 and TRBJ2-1, with 8 bases aligning to TRBD1. Unmatched junction bases numbered 8, after V lost 3 bases and J lost 4 bases. CDR3 size: 16 residues. Germline assignment: CDR1 SGHDN and CDR2 FVKESK. The CDR3 nucleotides read TGTGCCAGCAGCCAGAAATCAGGGGGCTCATACAATGAGCAGTTCTTC. Its translation is CASSQKSGGSYNEQFF.

Written as DNA, the CDR3 is TGTGCCAGCAGCCCCTCCGTGATTCAGGCTGAAGCTTTCTTT. Translating gives CASSPSVIQAEAFF. The J gene is TRBJ1-1, the V gene TRBV7-2; D is ambiguous. V was clipped by 5 bases and J by 6 bases, with 16 bases between them. CDR1 and CDR2 (germline): SGHTA, FQGNSA. There are 14 residues in the CDR3.

This chain uses TRBV5-5 with TRBJ2-7; D is undetermined. Germline assignment: CDR1 SGHKS and CDR2 YYEKEE (reference sequence). The ends were cut back, 4 bases at V and 1 base at J, with 12 bases in the middle. There are 14 residues in the CDR3. CDR3 coding DNA: TGTGCCAGCAGCATTATAGACACTTCCTACGAGCAGTACGTC. It specifies CASSIIDTSYEQYV.

This clonotype was observed many times. The chain carries TRBV7-9 and TRBJ1-2; D gene uncertain. Trimming shortened V by 5 bases and J by 5 bases, and 9 bases separated the two germline ends. Germline lookup yields CDR1 SEHNR and CDR2 FQNEAQ (reference sequence). There are 12 residues in the CDR3. The chain's CDR3 is CASSPLAYGYTF. The CDR3 DNA reads TGTGCCAGCAGCCCCCTTGCTTATGGCTACACCTTC.

This clonotype turned up a few times. The V gene is TRBV7-9, the J gene TRBJ2-7; no definite D call. CDR3 length: 13 amino acids. Trimming took 1 base from V and 3 from J, leaving 7 bases between them. CDR1 is SEHNR and CDR2 is FQNEAQ in the germline V gene (reference sequence). CDR3 sequence: CASSLGLGYEQYF. In DNA form, the CDR3 reads TGTGCCAGCAGCTTAGGGTTGGGCTACGAGCAGTACTTC. The complete variable domain, with remaining parts taken from reference TRBV7-9 and TRBJ2-7, reads DTGVSQNPRHKITKRGQNVTFRCDPISEHNRLYWYRQTLGQGPEFLTYFQNEAQLEKSRLLSDRFSAERPKGSFSTLEIQRTEQGDSAMYLCASSLGLGYEQYFGPGTRLTVT.

This clonotype was picked up a small number of times. The chain links TRBV4-3 to TRBJ2-1, with D hard to call. The V gene's germline CDR1 is LGHNA and CDR2 YSLEER. Trimming shortened V by 0 bases and J by 6 bases, and 6 bases separated the two germline ends. The CDR3 sequence is 13 residues long. CDR3 coding DNA: TGCGCCAGCAGCCAAGAGCACATCAATGAGCAGTTCTTC. This translates into CASSQEHINEQFF.

The sample holds a few counts of this clonotype. The rearrangement links TRBV7-2 to TRBJ2-1; no reliable D call. The CDR3 runs 12 residues. V shed 5 bases and J shed 4 bases, with 6 bases lying between them. The germline V gene encodes CDR1 SGHTA and CDR2 FQGNSA. The CDR3 is CASSHDYNEQFF. CDR3 nucleotide sequence: TGTGCCAGCAGCCATGATTACAATGAGCAGTTCTTC.

This clonotype showed up many times. This chain uses TRBV20-1 with TRBJ1-1; D gene uncertain. CDR3 length: 12 residues. Germline CDR1 DFQATT, CDR2 SNEGSKA (reference sequence). V lost 5 bases to trimming and J lost 6 bases, with 13 bases between them. The CDR3 protein is CSAPQSTAEAFF. In DNA, the CDR3 is TGCAGTGCTCCACAATCTACGGCTGAAGCTTTCTTT.

This clonotype came up many times. This chain uses TRBV7-8 with TRBJ1-5, with D hard to call. Germline V gene data show CDR1 as SGHVS and CDR2 as FQNEAQ. The CDR3 contains 12 residues. V lost 4 bases and J lost 15, with 16 bases in between. The CDR3 reads CASSSPGVRGHF. DNA for the CDR3: TGTGCCAGCAGCTCCCCCGGGGTCAGAGGGCATTTT.

This clonotype was counted a few times. The gene calls are TRBV5-1 and TRBJ2-7; 7 bases fit TRBD1. After removal of 3 bases from V and 2 bases from J, the junction contained 11 bases not matched to a gene. CDR1 is SGHRS, CDR2 YFSETQ, per germline. The CDR3 runs to 16 residues. CDR3 in amino acids: CASSSNEDRSTYEQYF. CDR3 nucleotides: TGCGCCAGCAGCTCCAACGAGGACAGGTCCACCTACGAGCAGTACTTC.

This clonotype was counted only a few times. The J gene is TRBJ2-2, the V gene TRBV3-1; 9 nucleotides match TRBD1. CDR3 length equals 16 residues. Germline V lookup: CDR1 LGHDT, CDR2 YNNKEL (reference sequence). The trim removed 0 bases at V and 7 bases at J, leaving 6 bases unmatched. Here the CDR3 reads CASSQDRTGVNGELFF. The CDR3 region has the DNA TGTGCCAGCAGCCAAGATCGGACAGGGGTCAACGGGGAGCTGTTTTTT.

The chain joins TRBV12-3 or TRBV12-4 to TRBJ1-2; 7 nucleotides match TRBD1. The CDR3 has 14 residues. The V and J ends lost 6 bases and 2 bases, in that order; junction bases with no gene match: 6. The CDR3: CASSRTGENYGYTF. CDR3 nucleotides: TGTGCCAGCAGCCGGACAGGTGAGAACTATGGCTACACCTTC.

This clonotype was seen more than once but under ten times. The chain links TRBV3-1 to TRBJ2-7; maybe TRBD2 (6 bases). CDR3 length equals 17 residues. CDR1 is LGHDT and CDR2 is YNNKEL in the germline V gene (reference sequence). Trimming took off 2 bases at V and 0 bases at J, with 17 bases between the two ends. The CDR3 here is CASSQSPLAVFSYEQYF. CDR3 nucleotide sequence: TGTGCCAGCAGCCAATCGCCGTTAGCGGTCTTCTCCTACGAGCAGTACTTC.

This clonotype was seen at least ten times. This chain links TRBV21-1 with TRBJ1-5. TRBV21-1 is described as a pseudogene. The CDR3 has 16 amino acids. The CDR3 region has the DNA TGTGCCAGCAAGGGGATTAACAGGGAGGGGAATCAGCCCCAGCATTTT. This translates into CASKGINREGNQPQHF.

This clonotype came up a few times. The chain is built from TRBV5-1 and TRBJ1-2; tentatively, D is TRBD1 (6 bases). The CDR3 has 13 residues. Trimming shortened V by 4 bases and J by 2 bases, and 9 bases separated the two germline ends. Germline V CDR1 and CDR2: SGHRS, YFSETQ. The CDR3 DNA is TGCGCCAGCAGCGTCGGACAGAACTATGGCTACACCTTC. This encodes CASSVGQNYGYTF.

This clonotype was picked up a small number of times. The chain is built from TRBV7-9 and TRBJ2-1; no definite D call. V lost 2 bases and J lost 5, with 7 bases in between. Germline loops: CDR1 SEHNR, CDR2 FQNEAQ (reference sequence). The CDR3 loop spans 13 amino acids. The CDR3 reads CASSLPLDNEQFF. The CDR3 DNA reads as TGTGCCAGCAGCTTACCACTTGACAATGAGCAGTTCTTC.

V usage is TRBV11-2 and J usage is TRBJ2-5; 11 bases agree with TRBD2. V trimming: 6 bases; J trimming: 3 bases; junction bases outside the gene matches: 6. The CDR3 contains 15 residues. Germline V gene sequence: CDR1 SGHAT, CDR2 FQNNGV. The CDR3 is CASREPGLAEETQYF. For the CDR3, the DNA is TGTGCCAGCAGGGAACCGGGACTAGCGGAAGAGACCCAGTACTTC.